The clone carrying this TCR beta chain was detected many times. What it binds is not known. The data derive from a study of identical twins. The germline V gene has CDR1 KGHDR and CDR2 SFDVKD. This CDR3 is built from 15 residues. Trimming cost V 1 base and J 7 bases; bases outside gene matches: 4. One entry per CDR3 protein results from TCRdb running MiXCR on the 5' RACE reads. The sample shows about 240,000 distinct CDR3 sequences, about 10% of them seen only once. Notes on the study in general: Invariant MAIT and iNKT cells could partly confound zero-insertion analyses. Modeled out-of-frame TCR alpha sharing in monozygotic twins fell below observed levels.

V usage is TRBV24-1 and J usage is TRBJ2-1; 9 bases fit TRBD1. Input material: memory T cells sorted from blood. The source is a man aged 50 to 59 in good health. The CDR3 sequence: CATSDLIQGANEQFF. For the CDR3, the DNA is TGTGCCACCAGTGATTTAATACAGGGGGCAAATGAGCAGTTCTTC.